The 15 T cell receptor beta chains below come from one sample, sequenced in a study of type 1 regulatory T cells (dated by TCRdb to the early 2020s). TCRdb shows the sequencer as Illumina MiSeq. TCRdb applied fastp at Q25 and MiXCR to the public reads, then kept only in-frame beta chains. A single entry per CDR3 protein holds the most common genes and DNA from its merged rows. The sample table holds more than 12,000 distinct CDR3 sequences, of which roughly 13% were seen once. The ten largest clones add up to 15% of the sample. These TCRs are of unknown antigen specificity. The specimen was cultured T cells, either the whole culture or a sorted T cell fraction (not recorded which). Source of these receptors: a human donor in good health.

This clonotype was observed a few times. This chain connects TRBV5-1 to TRBJ2-5; D is uncertain. Germline V lookup: CDR1 SGHRS, CDR2 YFSETQ. With 0 bases removed from V and 4 bases from J, the gap between germline ends came to 7 bases. This CDR3 spans 13 amino acids. The CDR3 nucleotides are TGCGCCAGCAGCTTGGATGTGGGAGAGACCCAGTACTTC. Translated, it gives CASSLDVGETQYF.

Ten or more counts support this clonotype. The rearrangement joins TRBV11-3 to TRBJ2-3; D is uncertain. This CDR3 contains 11 residues. Germline lookup yields CDR1 SGHNT and CDR2 YENEEA. Between the trimmed V and J ends, which lost 9 bases and 4 bases, there was a span of 8 bases. Here the CDR3 reads CARLVADTQYF. The DNA of the CDR3 is TGTGCCAGACTCGTCGCAGATACGCAGTATTTT.

This clonotype is large by share. This sequence joins TRBV7-2 and TRBJ1-6; 8 bases match TRBD1. V dropped 5 bases and J dropped 7; count of bases not matched to a gene: 13. CDR3 length: 17 amino acids. Germline loops: CDR1 SGHTA, CDR2 FQGNSA. CDR3 sequence reads: CASSTISTGVRNSPLHF. The CDR3 region has the DNA TGTGCCAGCAGCACCATATCGACAGGGGTGCGGAATTCACCCCTCCACTTT. The full variable domain, completed using reference TRBV7-2 and TRBJ1-6, is GAGVSQSPSNKVTEKGKDVELRCDPISGHTALYWYRQSLGQGLEFLIYFQGNSAPDKSGLPSDRFSAERTGGSVSTLTIQRTQQEDSAVYLCASSTISTGVRNSPLHFGNGTRLTVT.

This clonotype was seen at least ten times. The chain combines TRBV6-6 with TRBJ2-5; perhaps TRBD2 as D (5 bases). Trimming took off 8 bases at V and 1 base at J, with 11 bases between the two ends. The CDR3 is made up of 13 amino acids. Per germline, CDR1 MNHNY and CDR2 SVGAGI (reference sequence). CDR3 sequence (DNA): TGTGCCAGCGTTCGTGGACTCCAAGAGACCCAGTACTTC. This gives the protein CASVRGLQETQYF.

J is TRBJ2-7 and V is TRBV7-2, with 10 bases matching TRBD2. Germline values: CDR1 SGHTA, CDR2 FQGNSA. Losses at the gene ends were 1 base for V and 3 bases for J; bases not matched to a gene: 3. The CDR3 has 15 amino acids. CDR3 in amino acids: CASSLGLAGDYEQYF. For the CDR3, the DNA is TGTGCCAGCAGCTTAGGGCTAGCGGGAGACTACGAGCAGTACTTC.

This chain joins TRBV7-3 and TRBJ2-2; D might be TRBD2 (7 bases). V lost 5 bases to trimming and J lost 4 bases, with 17 bases between them. Per the germline V gene, CDR1 is SGHTA and CDR2 is FQGTGA. The CDR3 runs to 16 residues. CDR3 region: CASSLGGGQITGELFF. DNA of the CDR3: TGTGCCAGCAGCCTAGGGGGGGGACAAATCACCGGGGAGCTGTTTTTT.

This clonotype showed up just a few times. The gene calls are TRBV5-1 and TRBJ2-1; D is tentatively TRBD1 or TRBD2 (5 bases each). Germline CDR1 is SGHRS and CDR2 is YFSETQ. This CDR3 spans 16 amino acids. Trimming removed 1 base at V and 3 bases at J, with 14 bases between. The CDR3 sequence is CASSLLSGTNYNEQFF. DNA of the CDR3: TGCGCCAGCAGCTTGTTATCCGGGACCAACTACAATGAGCAGTTCTTC.

This clonotype has at least ten counts. The V and J genes are TRBV11-2 and TRBJ2-1; 11 bases line up with TRBD2. Germline V gene sequence: CDR1 SGHAT, CDR2 FQNNGV. Trimming cost V 5 bases and J 7 bases; bases outside gene matches: 7. The CDR3 is 15 residues long. CDR3 nucleotide sequence: TGTGCCAGCAGCCTGACTAGCGGGGCCTGGAATGAGCAGTTCTTC. Protein: CASSLTSGAWNEQFF.

This clonotype has at least ten counts. The V call is TRBV28, the J call TRBJ2-5; D tentatively reads TRBD1 or TRBD2 (6 bases each). CDR1 and CDR2 from the germline V gene are MDHEN and SYDVKM. Trimming removed 3 bases at V and 2 bases at J, with 13 bases between. The CDR3 spans 15 residues. The CDR3 DNA reads as TGTGCCAGCAGTTTCGTCCGGGGGCGGCAAGAGACCCAGTACTTC. It codes for CASSFVRGRQETQYF.

This clonotype is a singleton in its sample. Its ends do not fully match the called genes, so a read error is possible. This chain connects TRBV5-1 to TRBJ2-5; TRBD1 might be the D (8 bases). CDR3 size: 14 residues. Germline-derived CDR1 and CDR2 are SGHRS and YFSETQ. The CDR3 region has the DNA TGCGCCGGCAGCTCTGGACAGGGAGGGGAGACCCAGTACTTC. Translation gives CAGSSGQGGETQYF.

This clonotype has a count of ten or more. V usage is TRBV18 and J usage is TRBJ2-7; D unclear. From germline, CDR1 is KGHSH and CDR2 LQKENI. The CDR3 runs 14 residues. With 0 bases removed from V and 3 bases from J, the gap between germline ends came to 9 bases. CDR3 loop: CASSPPGSIYEQYF. The CDR3 DNA sequence: TGTGCCAGCTCACCACCGGGCTCAATCTACGAGCAGTACTTC.

The V call is TRBV20-1, the J call TRBJ2-5; possible D gene TRBD2, 6 bases. CDR1 is DFQATT, CDR2 SNEGSKA, per germline (reference sequence). The length of the CDR3 is 13 residues. Trimming pared 5 bases from V and 5 bases from J, leaving 15 bases between. CDR3 in DNA: TGCAGTGCTGGGTTGGAGGGTAGGGAGACCCAGTACTTC. The encoded protein is CSAGLEGRETQYF.

V is TRBV5-6 and J is TRBJ2-2; D call uncertain. The CDR3 extends over 16 amino acids. The germline gives CDR1 SGHDT, CDR2 YYEEEE. V was pared by 2 bases and J by 0 bases, with 11 bases between. This CDR3 reads CASSFPRTANTGELFF. The CDR3 DNA reads TGTGCCAGCAGCTTCCCCCGCACAGCGAACACCGGGGAGCTGTTTTTT. The full variable domain, rest sourced from reference TRBV5-6 and TRBJ2-2, is DAGVTQSPTHLIKTRGQQVTLRCSPKSGHDTVSWYQQALGQGPQFIFQYYEEEERQRGNFPDRFSGHQFPNYSSELNVNALLLGDSALYLCASSFPRTANTGELFFGEGSRLTVL.

Notes on this clonotype: This could be a read error, since a much larger clone is one nucleotide away. The chain links TRBV12-3 or TRBV12-4 to TRBJ2-1; 7 bases are shared with TRBD2. The CDR3 covers 14 residues. The V and J ends lost 7 bases and 9 bases, in that order; junction bases with no gene match: 12. CDR3 sequence reads: CASNLGEGWAEQFF. The CDR3 region has the DNA TGTGCCAGCAATTTGGGGGAGGGTTGGGCTGAGCAGTTCTTC.

This clonotype was found a few times. The chain couples TRBV5-1 to TRBJ2-5; no clear D gene. The CDR3 contains 12 residues. Germline CDR1 and CDR2: SGHRS and YFSETQ. V was shortened by 0 bases and J by 5 bases, with 5 bases between the two germline ends. CDR3 sequence: CASSLEWETQYF. The CDR3 coding sequence is TGCGCCAGCAGCTTGGAATGGGAGACCCAGTACTTC.